This T cell receptor (beta chain) appears in the sequencing data of a study of blood T cell repertoires in COVID-19. In the study overall: The samples span acute and convalescent COVID-19 from the United States, Italy and Spain. PBMCs, B-cell-depleted T cells, or T cells provided the cDNA or gDNA that made up the material.

In the study's own analysis: Scientists estimated how many nucleated cells there were by amplifying reference gene primers. Method: immunoSEQ multiplex PCR; TCRdb's copy keeps in-frame clones and lacks some. The V and J calls and clone size are taken from that table; D and trimming were inferred from the DNA. The sample includes around 99,000 clones, around 82% of them seen just once. The CDR3 spans 14 residues. J lost 4 bases, V lost 4 bases, and 7 bases had no gene match. Germline V CDR1 and CDR2: SGHNT, YYREEE (reference sequence). The TCR was taken from a human donor in a cohort sampled during active or convalescent COVID-19. Material: peripheral blood. V and J are TRBV5-4 and TRBJ1-1, with TRBD1 matching over 7 bases. The CDR3 DNA reads as TGTGCCAGCAGCATAGGGGGCCCTGGCACTGAAGCTTTCTTT. It is translated as CASSIGGPGTEAFF.